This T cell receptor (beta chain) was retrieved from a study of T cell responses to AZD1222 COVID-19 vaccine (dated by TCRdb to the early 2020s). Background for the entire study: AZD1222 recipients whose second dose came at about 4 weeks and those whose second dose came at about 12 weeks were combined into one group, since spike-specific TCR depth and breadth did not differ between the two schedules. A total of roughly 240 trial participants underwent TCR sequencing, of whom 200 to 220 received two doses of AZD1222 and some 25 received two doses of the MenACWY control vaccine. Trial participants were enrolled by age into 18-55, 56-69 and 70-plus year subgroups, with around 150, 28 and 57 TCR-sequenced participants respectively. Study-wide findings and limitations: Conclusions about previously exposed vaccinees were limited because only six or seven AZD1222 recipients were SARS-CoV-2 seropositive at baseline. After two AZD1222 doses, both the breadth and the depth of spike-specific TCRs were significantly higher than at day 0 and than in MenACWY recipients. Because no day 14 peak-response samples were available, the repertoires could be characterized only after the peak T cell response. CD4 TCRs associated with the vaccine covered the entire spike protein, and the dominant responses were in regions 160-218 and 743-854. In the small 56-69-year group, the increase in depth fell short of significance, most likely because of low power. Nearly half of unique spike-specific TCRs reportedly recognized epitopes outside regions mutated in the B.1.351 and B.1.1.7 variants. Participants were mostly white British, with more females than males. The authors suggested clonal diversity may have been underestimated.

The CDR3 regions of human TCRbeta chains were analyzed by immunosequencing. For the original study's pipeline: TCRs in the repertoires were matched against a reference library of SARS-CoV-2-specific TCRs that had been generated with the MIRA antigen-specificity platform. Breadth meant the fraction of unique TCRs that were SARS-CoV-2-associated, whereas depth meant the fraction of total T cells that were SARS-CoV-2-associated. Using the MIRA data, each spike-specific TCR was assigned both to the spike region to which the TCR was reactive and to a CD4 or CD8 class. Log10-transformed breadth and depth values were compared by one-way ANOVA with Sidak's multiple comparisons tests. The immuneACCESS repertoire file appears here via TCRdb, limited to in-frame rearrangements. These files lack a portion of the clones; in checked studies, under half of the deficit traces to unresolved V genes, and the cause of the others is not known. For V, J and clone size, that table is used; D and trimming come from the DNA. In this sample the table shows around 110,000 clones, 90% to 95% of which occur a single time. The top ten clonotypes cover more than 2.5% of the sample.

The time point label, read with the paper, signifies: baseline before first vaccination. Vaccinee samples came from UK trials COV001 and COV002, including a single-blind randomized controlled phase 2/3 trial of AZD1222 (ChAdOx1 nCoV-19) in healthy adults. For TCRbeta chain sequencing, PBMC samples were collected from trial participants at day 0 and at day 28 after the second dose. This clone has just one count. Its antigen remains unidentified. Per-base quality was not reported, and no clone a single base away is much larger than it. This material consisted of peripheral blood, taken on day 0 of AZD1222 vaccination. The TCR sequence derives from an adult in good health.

The DNA sequence is given as TGTGCCAGCTCACTAGCGGGAGCCAAGACCGGGGAGCTGTTTTTT. It codes for CASSLAGAKTGELFF. The sequence is built from TRBV2 and TRBJ2-2; 11 middle bases align to TRBD2. V trim: 8 bases; J trim: 5 bases; unmatched bases: 7. Based on the germline V gene, the CDR1 and CDR2 sequences are SNHLY and FYNNEI. From the cysteine up to the phenylalanine, the CDR3 has a length of 15 residues. Only the CDR3 region is kept as DNA, spanning 45 bases read in frame from base 1.